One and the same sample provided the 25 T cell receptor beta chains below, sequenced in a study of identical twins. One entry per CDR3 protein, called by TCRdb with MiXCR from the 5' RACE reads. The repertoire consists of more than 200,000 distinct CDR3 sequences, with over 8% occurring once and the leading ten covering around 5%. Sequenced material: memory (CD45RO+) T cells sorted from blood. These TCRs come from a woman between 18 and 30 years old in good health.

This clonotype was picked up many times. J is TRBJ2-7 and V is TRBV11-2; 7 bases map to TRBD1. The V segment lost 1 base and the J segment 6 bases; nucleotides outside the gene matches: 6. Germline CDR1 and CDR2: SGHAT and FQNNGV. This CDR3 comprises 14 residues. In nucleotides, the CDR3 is TGTGCCAGCAGCTTAGGACAGGGTCGGATCGAGCAGTACTTC. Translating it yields CASSLGQGRIEQYF.

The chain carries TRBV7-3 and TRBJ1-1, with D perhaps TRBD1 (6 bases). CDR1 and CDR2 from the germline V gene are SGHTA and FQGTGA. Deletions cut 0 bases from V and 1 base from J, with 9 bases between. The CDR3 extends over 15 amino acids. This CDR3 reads CASSLTSGANTEAFF. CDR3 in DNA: TGTGCCAGCAGCTTAACGTCAGGGGCGAACACTGAAGCTTTCTTT.

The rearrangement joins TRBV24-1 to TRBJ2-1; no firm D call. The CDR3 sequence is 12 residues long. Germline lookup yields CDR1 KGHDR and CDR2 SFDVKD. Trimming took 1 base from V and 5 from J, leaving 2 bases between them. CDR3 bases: TGTGCCACCAGTGATTTTAACAATGAGCAGTTCTTC. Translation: CATSDFNNEQFF.

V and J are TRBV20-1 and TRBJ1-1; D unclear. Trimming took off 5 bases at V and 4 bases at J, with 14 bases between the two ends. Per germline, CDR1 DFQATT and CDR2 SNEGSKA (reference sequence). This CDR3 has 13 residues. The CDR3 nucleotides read TGCAGTGCTTTCCATGCTAGGGCCACTGAAGCTTTCTTT. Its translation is CSAFHARATEAFF.

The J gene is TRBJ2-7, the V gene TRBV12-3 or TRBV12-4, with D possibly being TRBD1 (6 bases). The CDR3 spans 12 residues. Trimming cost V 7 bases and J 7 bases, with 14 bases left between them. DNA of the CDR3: TGTGCCAGCACGGCAGGGGTAGGGGAGCAGTACTTC. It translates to CASTAGVGEQYF.

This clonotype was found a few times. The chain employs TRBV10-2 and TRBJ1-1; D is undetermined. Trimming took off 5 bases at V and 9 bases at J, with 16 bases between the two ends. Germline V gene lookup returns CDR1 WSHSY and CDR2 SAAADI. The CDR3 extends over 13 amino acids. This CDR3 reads CASSPGQVVKAFF. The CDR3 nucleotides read TGCGCCAGCAGTCCTGGGCAGGTTGTAAAAGCTTTCTTT.

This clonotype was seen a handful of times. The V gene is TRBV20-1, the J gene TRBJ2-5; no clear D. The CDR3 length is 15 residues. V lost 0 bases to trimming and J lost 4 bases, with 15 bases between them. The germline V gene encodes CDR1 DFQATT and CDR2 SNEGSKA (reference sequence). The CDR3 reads CSARDSGPYGETQYF. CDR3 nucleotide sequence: TGCAGTGCTAGAGATTCAGGTCCTTACGGAGAGACCCAGTACTTC.

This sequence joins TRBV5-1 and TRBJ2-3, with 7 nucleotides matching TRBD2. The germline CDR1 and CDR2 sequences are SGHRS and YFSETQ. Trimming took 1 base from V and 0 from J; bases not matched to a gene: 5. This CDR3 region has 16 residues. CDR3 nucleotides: TGCGCCAGCAGCTTGAAGCTAGCGGATAGCACAGATACGCAGTATTTT. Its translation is CASSLKLADSTDTQYF.

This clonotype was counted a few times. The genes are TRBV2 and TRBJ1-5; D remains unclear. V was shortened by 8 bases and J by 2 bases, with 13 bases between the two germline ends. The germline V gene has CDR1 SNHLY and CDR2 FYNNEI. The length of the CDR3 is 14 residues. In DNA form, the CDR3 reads TGTGCCAGCTGGGCGGCGGTACGCAATCAGCCCCAGCATTTT. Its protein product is CASWAAVRNQPQHF.

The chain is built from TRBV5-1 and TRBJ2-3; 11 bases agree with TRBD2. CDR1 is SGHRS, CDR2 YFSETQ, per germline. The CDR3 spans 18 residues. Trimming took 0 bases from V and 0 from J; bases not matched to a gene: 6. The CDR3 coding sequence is TGCGCCAGCAGCTTGGCTCCTAGCGGGGGGCCGAGCACAGATACGCAGTATTTT. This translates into CASSLAPSGGPSTDTQYF.

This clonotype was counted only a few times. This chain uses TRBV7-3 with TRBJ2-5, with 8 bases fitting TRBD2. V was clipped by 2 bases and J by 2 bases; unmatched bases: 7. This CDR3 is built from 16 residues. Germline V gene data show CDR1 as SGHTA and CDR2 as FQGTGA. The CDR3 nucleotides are TGTGCCAGCAGCTTAGGGGCGGGGGGCGTACAAGAGACCCAGTACTTC. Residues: CASSLGAGGVQETQYF.

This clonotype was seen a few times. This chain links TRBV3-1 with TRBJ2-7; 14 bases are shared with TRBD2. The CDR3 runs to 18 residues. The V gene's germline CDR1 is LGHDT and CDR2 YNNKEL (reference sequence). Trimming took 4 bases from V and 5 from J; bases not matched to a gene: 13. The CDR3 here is CASSLGGPWTSGRNEQYF. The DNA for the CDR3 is TGTGCCAGCAGCCTGGGCGGGCCCTGGACTAGCGGGAGGAACGAGCAGTACTTC.

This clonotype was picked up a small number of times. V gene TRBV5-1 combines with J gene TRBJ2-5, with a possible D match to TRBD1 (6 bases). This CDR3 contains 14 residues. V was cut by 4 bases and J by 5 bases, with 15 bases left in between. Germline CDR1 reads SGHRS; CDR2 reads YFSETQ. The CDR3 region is CASSRNTGYETQYF. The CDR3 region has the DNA TGCGCCAGCAGCCGAAACACAGGGTACGAGACCCAGTACTTC.

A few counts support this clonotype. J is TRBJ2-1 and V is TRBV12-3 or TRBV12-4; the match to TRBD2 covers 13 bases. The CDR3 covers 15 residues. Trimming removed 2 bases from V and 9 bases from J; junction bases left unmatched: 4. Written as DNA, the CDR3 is TGTGCCAGCAGTTTATATGGACTAGCGGGAGCTGAGCAGTTCTTC. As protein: CASSLYGLAGAEQFF.

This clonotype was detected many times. The CDR3 nucleotides read TGTGCCAGCAGCTACAGGGGACCTAATCAGCCCCAGCATTTT. Encoded protein: CASSYRGPNQPQHF. This chain connects TRBV12-3 or TRBV12-4 to TRBJ1-5, with 7 positions matching TRBD1. The CDR3 sequence is 14 residues long. Trimming took 6 bases from V and 4 from J; bases not matched to a gene: 6.

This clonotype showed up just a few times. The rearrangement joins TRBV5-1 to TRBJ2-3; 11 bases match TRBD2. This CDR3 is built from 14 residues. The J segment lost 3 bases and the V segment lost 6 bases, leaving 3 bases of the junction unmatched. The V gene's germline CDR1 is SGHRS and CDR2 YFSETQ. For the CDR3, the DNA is TGCGCCAGCAAGACTAGCGGGGAAACAGATACGCAGTATTTT. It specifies CASKTSGETDTQYF.

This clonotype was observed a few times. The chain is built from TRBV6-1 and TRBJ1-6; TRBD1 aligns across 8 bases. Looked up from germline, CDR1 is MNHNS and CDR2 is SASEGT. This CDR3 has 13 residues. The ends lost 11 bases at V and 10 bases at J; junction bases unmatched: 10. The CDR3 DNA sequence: TGTGCCTGTCGGACAGGGAATTACTCACCCCTCCACTTT. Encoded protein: CACRTGNYSPLHF.

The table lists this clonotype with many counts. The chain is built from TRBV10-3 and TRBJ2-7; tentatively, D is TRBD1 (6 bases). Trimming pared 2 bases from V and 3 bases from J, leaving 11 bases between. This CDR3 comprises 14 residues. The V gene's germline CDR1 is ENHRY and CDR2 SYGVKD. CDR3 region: CAISEVQGGYEQYF. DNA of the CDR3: TGTGCCATCAGTGAGGTACAGGGTGGCTACGAGCAGTACTTC.

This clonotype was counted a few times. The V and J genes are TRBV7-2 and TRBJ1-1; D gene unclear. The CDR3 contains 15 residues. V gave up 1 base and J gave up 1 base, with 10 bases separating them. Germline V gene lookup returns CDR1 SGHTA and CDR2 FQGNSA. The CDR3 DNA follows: TGTGCCAGCAGCTTAGGGTTGGCCGGGAACACTGAAGCTTTCTTT. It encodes CASSLGLAGNTEAFF.

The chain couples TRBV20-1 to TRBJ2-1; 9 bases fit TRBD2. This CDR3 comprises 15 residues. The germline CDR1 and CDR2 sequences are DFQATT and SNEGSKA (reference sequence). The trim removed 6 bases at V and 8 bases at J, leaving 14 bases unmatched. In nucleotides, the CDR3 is TGCAGTGCCCCGACCACGGCGGGGGGGCCCCATGAGCAGTTCTTC. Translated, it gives CSAPTTAGGPHEQFF.

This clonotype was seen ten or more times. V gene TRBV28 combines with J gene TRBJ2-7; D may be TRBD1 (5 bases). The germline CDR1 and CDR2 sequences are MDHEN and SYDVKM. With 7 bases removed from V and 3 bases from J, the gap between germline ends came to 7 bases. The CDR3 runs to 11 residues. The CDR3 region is CASTDSYEQYF. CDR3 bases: TGTGCCAGCACCGACAGCTACGAGCAGTACTTC.

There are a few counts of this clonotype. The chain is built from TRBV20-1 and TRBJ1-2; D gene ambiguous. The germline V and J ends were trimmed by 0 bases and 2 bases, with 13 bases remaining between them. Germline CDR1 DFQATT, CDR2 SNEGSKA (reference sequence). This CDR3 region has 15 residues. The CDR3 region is CSARDPTTNNYGYTF. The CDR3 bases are TGCAGTGCTAGAGACCCTACGACAAACAACTATGGCTACACCTTC.

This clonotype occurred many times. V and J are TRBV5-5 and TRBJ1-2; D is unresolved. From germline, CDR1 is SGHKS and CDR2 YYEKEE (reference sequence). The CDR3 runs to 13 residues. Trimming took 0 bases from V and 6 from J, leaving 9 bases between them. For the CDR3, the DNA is TGTGCCAGCAGCTTGGCATCGGCCCATGGCTACACCTTC. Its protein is CASSLASAHGYTF. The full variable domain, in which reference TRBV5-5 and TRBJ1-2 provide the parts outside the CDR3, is DAGVTQSPTHLIKTRGQQVTLRCSPISGHKSVSWYQQVLGQGPQFIFQYYEKEERGRGNFPDRFSARQFPNYSSELNVNALLLGDSALYLCASSLASAHGYTFGSGTRLTVV.

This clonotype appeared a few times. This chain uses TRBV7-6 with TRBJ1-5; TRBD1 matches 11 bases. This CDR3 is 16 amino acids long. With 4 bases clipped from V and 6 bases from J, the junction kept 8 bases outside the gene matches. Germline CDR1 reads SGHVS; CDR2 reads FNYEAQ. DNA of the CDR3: TGTGCCAGCAGCTCAGAGGACAGGGGGCTAGGTCAGCCCCAGCATTTT. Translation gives CASSSEDRGLGQPQHF.

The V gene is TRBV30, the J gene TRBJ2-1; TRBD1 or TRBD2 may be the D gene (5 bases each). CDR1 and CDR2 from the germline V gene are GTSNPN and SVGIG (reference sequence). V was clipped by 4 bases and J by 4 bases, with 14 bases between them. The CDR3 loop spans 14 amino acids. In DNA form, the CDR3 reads TGTGCCTGGACCCGGGACCGCTCATACAATGAGCAGTTCTTC. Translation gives CAWTRDRSYNEQFF.